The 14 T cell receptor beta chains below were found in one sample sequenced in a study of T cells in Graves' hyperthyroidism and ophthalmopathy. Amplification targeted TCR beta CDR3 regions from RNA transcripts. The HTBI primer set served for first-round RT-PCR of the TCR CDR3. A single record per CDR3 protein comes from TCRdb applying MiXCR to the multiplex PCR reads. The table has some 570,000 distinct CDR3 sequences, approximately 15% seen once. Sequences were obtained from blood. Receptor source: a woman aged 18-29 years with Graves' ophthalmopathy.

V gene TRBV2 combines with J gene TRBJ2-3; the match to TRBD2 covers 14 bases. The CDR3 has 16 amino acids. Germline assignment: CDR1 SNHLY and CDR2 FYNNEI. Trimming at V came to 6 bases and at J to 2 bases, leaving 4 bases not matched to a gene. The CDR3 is CASREGLAGDTDTQYF. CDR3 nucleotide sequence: TGTGCCAGCAGGGAGGGACTAGCGGGGGACACAGATACGCAGTATTTT.

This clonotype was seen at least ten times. Here the CDR3 reads CASSLGQGVNIQYF. The CDR3 nucleotides read TGTGCCAGCAGCTTAGGGCAGGGGGTAAACATTCAGTACTTC. The V and J genes are TRBV7-2 and TRBJ2-4; the match to TRBD1 covers 7 bases. Per germline, CDR1 SGHTA and CDR2 FQGNSA. V was pared by 1 base and J by 6 bases, with 3 bases of the junction left unmatched. The CDR3 totals 14 residues.

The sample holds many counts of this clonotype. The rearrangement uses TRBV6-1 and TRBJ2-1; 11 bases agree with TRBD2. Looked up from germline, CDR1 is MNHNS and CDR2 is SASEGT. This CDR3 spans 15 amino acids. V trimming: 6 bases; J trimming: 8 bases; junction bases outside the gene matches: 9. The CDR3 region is CASSHRLAGLYEQFF. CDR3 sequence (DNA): TGTGCCAGCAGCCACAGACTAGCGGGATTGTATGAGCAGTTCTTC.

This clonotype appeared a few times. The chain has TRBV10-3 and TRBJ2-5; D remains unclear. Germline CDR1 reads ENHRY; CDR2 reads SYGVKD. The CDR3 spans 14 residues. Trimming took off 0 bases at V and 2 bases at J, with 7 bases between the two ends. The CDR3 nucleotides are TGTGCCATCAGTGAGTCGAACCGGCAAGAGACCCAGTACTTC. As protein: CAISESNRQETQYF.

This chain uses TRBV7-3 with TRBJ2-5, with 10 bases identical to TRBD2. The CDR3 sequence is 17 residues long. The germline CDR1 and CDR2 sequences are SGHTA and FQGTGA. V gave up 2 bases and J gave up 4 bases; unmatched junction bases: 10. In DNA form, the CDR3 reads TGTGCCAGCAGCTTACGGCCGACTAGCGGGCCGCGAGAGACCCAGTACTTC. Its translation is CASSLRPTSGPRETQYF.

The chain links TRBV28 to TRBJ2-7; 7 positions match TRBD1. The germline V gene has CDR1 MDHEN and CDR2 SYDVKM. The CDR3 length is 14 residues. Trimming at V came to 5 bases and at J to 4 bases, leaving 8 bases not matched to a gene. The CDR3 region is CASSDSTGLYEQYF. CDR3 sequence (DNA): TGTGCCAGCAGTGATTCGACAGGGTTGTACGAGCAGTACTTC.

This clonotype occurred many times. The CDR3 protein is CASTPGTAKETQYF. In DNA, the CDR3 is TGTGCCAGCACCCCCGGGACAGCCAAAGAGACCCAGTACTTC. The chain carries TRBV2 and TRBJ2-5, with 7 bases that match TRBD1. CDR1 and CDR2 from the germline V gene are SNHLY and FYNNEI. V lost 7 bases and J lost 3; bases outside the gene matches: 8. CDR3 length equals 14 residues.

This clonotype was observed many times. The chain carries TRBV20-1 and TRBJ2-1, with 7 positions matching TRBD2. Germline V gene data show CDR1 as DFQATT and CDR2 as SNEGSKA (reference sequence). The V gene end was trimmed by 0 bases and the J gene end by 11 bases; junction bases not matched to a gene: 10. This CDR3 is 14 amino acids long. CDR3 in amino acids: CSAREGGEEHQQFF. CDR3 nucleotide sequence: TGCAGTGCTAGAGAGGGGGGGGAGGAACACCAGCAGTTCTTC.

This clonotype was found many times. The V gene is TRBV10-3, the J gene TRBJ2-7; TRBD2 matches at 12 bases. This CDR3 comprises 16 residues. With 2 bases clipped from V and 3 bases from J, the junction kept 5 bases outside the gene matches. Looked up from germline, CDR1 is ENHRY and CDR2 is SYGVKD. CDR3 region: CAISEGLAGYNYEQYF. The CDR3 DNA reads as TGTGCCATCAGTGAGGGACTAGCGGGGTACAACTACGAGCAGTACTTC.

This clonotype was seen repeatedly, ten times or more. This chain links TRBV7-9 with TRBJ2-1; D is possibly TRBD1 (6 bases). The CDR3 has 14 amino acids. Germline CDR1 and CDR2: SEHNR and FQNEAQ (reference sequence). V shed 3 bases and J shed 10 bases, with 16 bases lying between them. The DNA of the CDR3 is TGTGCCAGCAGCTTCGGGTACAGGGAATCGGAGCAGTTCTTC. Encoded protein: CASSFGYRESEQFF.

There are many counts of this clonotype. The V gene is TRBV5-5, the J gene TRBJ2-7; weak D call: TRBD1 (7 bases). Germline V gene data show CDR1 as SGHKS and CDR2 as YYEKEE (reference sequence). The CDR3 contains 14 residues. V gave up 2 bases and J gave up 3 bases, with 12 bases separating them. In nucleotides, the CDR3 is TGTGCCAGCAGCTTTTTGCAGGGGGGCTACGAGCAGTACTTC. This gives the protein CASSFLQGGYEQYF.

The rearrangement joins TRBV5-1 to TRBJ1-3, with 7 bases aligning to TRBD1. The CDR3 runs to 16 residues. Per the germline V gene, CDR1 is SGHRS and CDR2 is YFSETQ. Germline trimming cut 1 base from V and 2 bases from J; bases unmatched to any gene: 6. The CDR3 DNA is TGCGCCAGCAGCTTGACAGGGGCAGGAACTGGAAACACCATATATTTT. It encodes CASSLTGAGTGNTIYF.

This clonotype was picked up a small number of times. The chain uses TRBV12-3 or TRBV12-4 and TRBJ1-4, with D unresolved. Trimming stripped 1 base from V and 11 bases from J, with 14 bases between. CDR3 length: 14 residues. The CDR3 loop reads CASSLDSSAPKLFF. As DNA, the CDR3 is TGTGCCAGCAGTTTAGACTCTAGCGCTCCTAAACTGTTTTTT.

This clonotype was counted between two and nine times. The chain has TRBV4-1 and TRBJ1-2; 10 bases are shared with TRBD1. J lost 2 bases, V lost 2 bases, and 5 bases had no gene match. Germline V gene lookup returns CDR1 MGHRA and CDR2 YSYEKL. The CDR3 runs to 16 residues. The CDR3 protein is CASSQFRDRGNYGYTF. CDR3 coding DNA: TGCGCCAGCAGCCAATTCCGGGACAGGGGCAACTATGGCTACACCTTC.